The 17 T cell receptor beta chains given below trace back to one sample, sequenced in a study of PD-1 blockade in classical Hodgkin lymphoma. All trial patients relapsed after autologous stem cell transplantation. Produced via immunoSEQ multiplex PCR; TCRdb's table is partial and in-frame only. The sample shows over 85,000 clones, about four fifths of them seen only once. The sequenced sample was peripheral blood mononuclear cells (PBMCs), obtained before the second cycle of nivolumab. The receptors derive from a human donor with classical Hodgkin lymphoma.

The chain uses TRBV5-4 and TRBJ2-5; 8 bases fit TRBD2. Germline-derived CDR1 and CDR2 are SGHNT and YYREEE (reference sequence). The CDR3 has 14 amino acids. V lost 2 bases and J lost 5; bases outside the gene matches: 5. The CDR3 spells CASSLGRGVETQYF. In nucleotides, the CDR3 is TGTGCCAGCAGCTTAGGGCGGGGGGTGGAGACCCAGTACTTC.

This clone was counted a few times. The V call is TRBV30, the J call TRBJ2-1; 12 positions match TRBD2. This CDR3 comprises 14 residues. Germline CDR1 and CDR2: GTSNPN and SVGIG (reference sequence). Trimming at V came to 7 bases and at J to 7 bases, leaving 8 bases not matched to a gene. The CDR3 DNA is TGTGCCTCCCCTCTAGCGGGAGGGAGGAATGAGCAGTTCTTC. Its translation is CASPLAGGRNEQFF.

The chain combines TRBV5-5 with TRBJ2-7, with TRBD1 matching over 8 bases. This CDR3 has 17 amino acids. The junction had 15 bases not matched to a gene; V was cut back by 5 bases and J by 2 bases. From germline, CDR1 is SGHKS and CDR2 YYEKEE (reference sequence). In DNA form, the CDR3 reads TGTGCCAGCAGTAAATTGTTGGGGCCAGGGGGCGCCTACGAGCAGTACTTC. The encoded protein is CASSKLLGPGGAYEQYF.

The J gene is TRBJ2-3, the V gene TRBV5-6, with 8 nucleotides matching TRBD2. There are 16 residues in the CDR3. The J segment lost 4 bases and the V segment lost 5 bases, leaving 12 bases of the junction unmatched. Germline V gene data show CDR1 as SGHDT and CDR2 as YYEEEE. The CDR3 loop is CASSILAGGSADTQYF. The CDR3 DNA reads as TGTGCCAGCAGTATCCTGGCGGGAGGCTCGGCAGATACGCAGTATTTT. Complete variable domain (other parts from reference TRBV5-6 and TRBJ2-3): DAGVTQSPTHLIKTRGQQVTLRCSPKSGHDTVSWYQQALGQGPQFIFQYYEEEERQRGNFPDRFSGHQFPNYSSELNVNALLLGDSALYLCASSILAGGSADTQYFGPGTRLTVL.

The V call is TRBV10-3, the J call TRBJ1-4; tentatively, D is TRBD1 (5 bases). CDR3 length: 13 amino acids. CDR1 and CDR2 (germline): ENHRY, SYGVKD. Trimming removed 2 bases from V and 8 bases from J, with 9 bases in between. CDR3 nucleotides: TGTGCCATCAGTGAGGGGGGGAGAGAAAAACTGTTTTTT. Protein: CAISEGGREKLFF.

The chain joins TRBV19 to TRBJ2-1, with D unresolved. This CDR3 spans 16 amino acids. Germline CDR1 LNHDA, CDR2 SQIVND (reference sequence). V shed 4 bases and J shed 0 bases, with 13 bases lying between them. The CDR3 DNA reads TGTGCCAGTAGTAGAACGGCGGAGAGCTCCTACAATGAGCAGTTCTTC. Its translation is CASSRTAESSYNEQFF.

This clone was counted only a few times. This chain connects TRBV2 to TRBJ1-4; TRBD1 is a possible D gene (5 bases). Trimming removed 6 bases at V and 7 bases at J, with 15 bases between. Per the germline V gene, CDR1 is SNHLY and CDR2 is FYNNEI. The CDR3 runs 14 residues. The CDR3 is CASRPGLPSEKLFF. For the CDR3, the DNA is TGTGCCAGCAGGCCGGGACTCCCCAGTGAAAAACTGTTTTTT.

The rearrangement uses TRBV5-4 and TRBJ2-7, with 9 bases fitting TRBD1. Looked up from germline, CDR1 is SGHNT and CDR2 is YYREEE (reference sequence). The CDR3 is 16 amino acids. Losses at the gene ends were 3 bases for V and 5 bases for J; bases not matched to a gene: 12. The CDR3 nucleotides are TGTGCCAGCAGCTCCCAACCGGGACAGGGAAAGGACGAGCAGTACTTC. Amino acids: CASSSQPGQGKDEQYF.

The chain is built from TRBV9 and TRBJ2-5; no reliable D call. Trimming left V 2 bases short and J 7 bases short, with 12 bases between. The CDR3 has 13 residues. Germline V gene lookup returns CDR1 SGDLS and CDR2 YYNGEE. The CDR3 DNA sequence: TGTGCCAGCAGCGTCCAGCAAGGAACGACCCAGTACTTC. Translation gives CASSVQQGTTQYF.

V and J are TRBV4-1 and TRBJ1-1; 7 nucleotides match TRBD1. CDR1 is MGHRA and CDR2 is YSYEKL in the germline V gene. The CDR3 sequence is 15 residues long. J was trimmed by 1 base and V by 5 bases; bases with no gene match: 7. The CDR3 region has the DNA TGCGCCAGCAGCTATCGACAGGGCCGGAACACTGAAGCTTTCTTT. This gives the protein CASSYRQGRNTEAFF.

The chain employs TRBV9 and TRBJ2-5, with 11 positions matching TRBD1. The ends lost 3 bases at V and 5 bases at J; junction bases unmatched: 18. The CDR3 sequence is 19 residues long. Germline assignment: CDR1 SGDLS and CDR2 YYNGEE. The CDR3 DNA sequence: TGTGCCAGCAGCGAGCCTATCTCCCCCGGACAGGGGGCAGCGGAGACCCAGTACTTC. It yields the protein CASSEPISPGQGAAETQYF.

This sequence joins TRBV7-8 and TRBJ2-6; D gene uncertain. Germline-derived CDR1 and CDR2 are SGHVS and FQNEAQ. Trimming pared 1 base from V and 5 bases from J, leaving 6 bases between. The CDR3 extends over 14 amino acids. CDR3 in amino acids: CASSLELWANVLTF. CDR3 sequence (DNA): TGTGCCAGCAGCTTAGAACTCTGGGCCAACGTCCTGACTTTC.

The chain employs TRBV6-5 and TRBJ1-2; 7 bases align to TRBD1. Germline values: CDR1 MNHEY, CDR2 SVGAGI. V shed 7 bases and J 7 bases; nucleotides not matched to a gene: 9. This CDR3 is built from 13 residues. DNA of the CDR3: TGTGCCAGCACCCCAGGGGGTTTCGCTGGCTACACCTTC. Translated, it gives CASTPGGFAGYTF.

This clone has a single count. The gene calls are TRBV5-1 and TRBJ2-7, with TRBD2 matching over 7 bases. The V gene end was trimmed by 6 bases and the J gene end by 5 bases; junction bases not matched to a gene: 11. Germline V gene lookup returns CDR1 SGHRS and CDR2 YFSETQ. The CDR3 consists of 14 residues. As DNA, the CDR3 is TGCGCCAGCAAAGGGGTGGGCGGGAGCCACGAGCAGTACTTC. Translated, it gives CASKGVGGSHEQYF. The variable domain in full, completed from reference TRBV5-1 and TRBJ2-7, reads KAGVTQTPRYLIKTRGQQVTLSCSPISGHRSVSWYQQTPGQGLQFLFEYFSETQRNKGNFPGRFSGRQFSNSRSEMNVSTLELGDSALYLCASKGVGGSHEQYFGPGTRLTVT.

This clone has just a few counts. The CDR3 nucleotides read TGTGCCAGCAGCCCTCAGGGGTCTAGGTATTACGAGCAGTACTTC. It translates to CASSPQGSRYYEQYF. The chain has TRBV28 and TRBJ2-7; possibly TRBD1 for D (6 bases). Germline loops: CDR1 MDHEN, CDR2 SYDVKM. V dropped 6 bases and J dropped 4 bases, with 19 bases sitting between them. The CDR3 runs 15 residues.

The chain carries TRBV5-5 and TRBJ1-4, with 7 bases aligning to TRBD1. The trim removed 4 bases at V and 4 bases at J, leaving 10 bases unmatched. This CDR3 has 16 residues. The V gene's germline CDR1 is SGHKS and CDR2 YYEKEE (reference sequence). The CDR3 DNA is TGTGCCAGCAGCCCGACAGGGAGAGGAGGTAATGAAAAACTGTTTTTT. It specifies CASSPTGRGGNEKLFF.

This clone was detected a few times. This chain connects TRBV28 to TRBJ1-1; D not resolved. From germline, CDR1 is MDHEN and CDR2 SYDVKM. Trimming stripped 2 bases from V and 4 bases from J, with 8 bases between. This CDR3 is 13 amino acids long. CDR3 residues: CASSLGLGTEAFF. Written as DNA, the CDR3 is TGTGCCAGCAGTTTAGGGCTGGGCACTGAAGCTTTCTTT.